This TCR beta chain was identified during a study of blood T cell repertoires in COVID-19. Turning to the study itself: Sources were T cells, B-cell-depleted T cells, or PBMCs; the material itself was cDNA or gDNA.

Authors' data handling: Scientists estimated how many nucleated cells there were by amplifying reference gene primers. Using immunoSEQ multiplex PCR, the repertoire was profiled, and TCRdb retains in-frame clones only, with some absent. That table furnishes V, J and clone size, whereas the DNA furnished D and trimming. The table includes 55,000 to 75,000 clones, 65% to 90% detected once. The sample holds a few counts of this clone. This CDR3 has 15 residues. Germline V gives CDR1 SGHRS, CDR2 YFSETQ. Germline trimming cut 0 bases from V and 6 bases from J; bases unmatched to any gene: 3. The sequenced material came from peripheral blood. V gene TRBV5-1 combines with J gene TRBJ2-1; 10 bases match TRBD2. The receptor was isolated from a man aged 50-59 years with active COVID-19. Here the CDR3 DNA reads TGCGCCAGCAGCTTGGGGCCTAGCGGGGGCAATGAGCAGTTCTTC. It is translated as CASSLGPSGGNEQFF.